A selection of T cell receptor beta chains follows, all from one sample in a study of regulatory T cells in long-lasting Graves disease. TCRdb ran MiXCR on the multiplex PCR reads and lists one entry per CDR3 protein. Of 510,000 or so distinct CDR3 sequences in the sample, around 13% were seen once. These data also formed part of another study, on T cells in Graves' hyperthyroidism and ophthalmopathy.

Source: peripheral blood mononuclear cells (PBMCs), taken at new diagnosis, from a patient treated with antithyroid drugs. The source of these receptors is a woman aged 30 to 39 with Graves disease. The CDR3 runs from the conserved cysteine through the conserved F or W. A D gene is named only where the DNA matches it firmly. A row's size may be missing; if present it is once, few, many or a size class.

few	TRBV9	NA	TRBJ1-1	CASSVGSSNSAFF	TGTGCCAGCAGCGTAGGTAGCTCGAACAGCGCTTTCTTT
NA	TRBV4-3	TRBD2	TRBJ2-3	CASSQDAGGRDTQYF	TGCGCCAGCAGCCAAGATGCGGGGGGTCGCGATACGCAGTATTTT
many	TRBV20-1	NA	TRBJ2-3	CSARPRGMWGDTQYF	TGCAGTGCTAGACCCCGGGGGATGTGGGGAGATACGCAGTATTTT
many	TRBV11-2	TRBD2	TRBJ2-3	CASSLTSGIADTQYF	TGTGCCAGCAGCTTAACTAGCGGGATTGCAGATACGCAGTATTTT
few	TRBV6-2/TRBV6-3	NA	TRBJ1-2	CASSYEDEKNYGYTF	TGTGCCAGCAGTTACGAAGATGAAAAAAACTATGGCTACACCTTC
few	TRBV20-1	TRBD1	TRBJ1-5	CSADRTGGGDQPQHF	TGCAGTGCTGACCGGACAGGGGGCGGGGATCAGCCCCAGCATTTT
many	TRBV11-3	NA	TRBJ2-3	CASSLGLSKDTDTQYF	TGTGCCAGCAGCTTAGGGCTCAGTAAAGACACAGATACGCAGTATTTT
many	TRBV19	NA	TRBJ1-2	CASSIAGSNYGYTF	TGTGCCAGTAGTATCGCGGGATCCAACTATGGCTACACCTTC
many	TRBV2	NA	TRBJ2-7	CASSRGVDYEQYF	TGTGCCAGCAGTAGGGGAGTGGACTACGAGCAGTACTTC
NA	TRBV28	NA	TRBJ1-2	CASIPEGYYGYTF	TGTGCCAGCATCCCCGAGGGATACTATGGCTACACCTTC
few	TRBV7-3	NA	TRBJ2-3	CASSLRWGDTQYF	TGTGCCAGCAGCCTCAGGTGGGGAGATACGCAGTATTTT
many	TRBV6-9	NA	TRBJ1-2	CASSYSPLSGYTF	TGTGCCAGCAGTTACTCCCCCCTTAGTGGCTACACCTTC
NA	TRBV4-1	NA	TRBJ1-5	CASSQVRYGGNQPQHF	TGCGCCAGCAGCCAAGTAAGATACGGTGGCAATCAGCCCCAGCATTTT
many	TRBV6-2/TRBV6-3	NA	TRBJ2-1	CASSYGLRNEQFF	TGTGCCAGCAGTTACGGGCTAAGGAATGAGCAGTTCTTC
NA	TRBV5-1	NA	TRBJ1-2	CASSLEPGGNYGYTF	TGCGCCAGCAGCTTGGAACCGGGGGGCAACTATGGCTACACCTTC
many	TRBV11-3	NA	TRBJ2-3	CASSLVVRRDGTDTQYF	TGTGCCAGCAGCTTAGTAGTCCGGCGGGATGGCACAGATACGCAGTATTTT
NA	TRBV19	NA	TRBJ1-5	CASSIGRGQPQHF	TGTGCCAGTAGTATCGGGAGGGGTCAGCCCCAGCATTTT
NA	TRBV10-2	NA	TRBJ1-2	CASSEAWARGYGHTF	TGCGCCAGCAGTGAAGCGTGGGCCAGGGGATACGGCCACACCTTC
many	TRBV27	TRBD1	TRBJ2-5	CASSYTGDYGETQYF	TGTGCCAGCAGTTACACAGGGGATTACGGAGAGACCCAGTACTTC
few	TRBV9	NA	TRBJ2-1	CASSVAAVPGEQFF	TGTGCCAGCAGCGTAGCTGCGGTACCCGGTGAGCAGTTCTTC
many	TRBV6-5	TRBD2	TRBJ2-7	CASSFGLADIYEQYF	TGTGCCAGCAGTTTTGGACTAGCGGATATCTACGAGCAGTACTTC
few	TRBV4-3	TRBD1	TRBJ2-7	CASSLQTVGQGRYEQYF	TGCGCCAGCAGCCTTCAGACCGTGGGACAGGGTCGGTACGAGCAGTACTTC